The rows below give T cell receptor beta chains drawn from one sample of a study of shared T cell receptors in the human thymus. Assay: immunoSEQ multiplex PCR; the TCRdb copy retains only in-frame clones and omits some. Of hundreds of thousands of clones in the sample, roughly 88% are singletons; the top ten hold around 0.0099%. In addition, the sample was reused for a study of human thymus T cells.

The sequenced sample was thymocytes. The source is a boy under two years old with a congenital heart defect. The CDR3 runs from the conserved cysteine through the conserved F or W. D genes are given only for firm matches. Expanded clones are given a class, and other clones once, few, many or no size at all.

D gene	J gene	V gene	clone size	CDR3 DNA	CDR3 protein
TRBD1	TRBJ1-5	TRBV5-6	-	TGTGCCAGCAGCTTCTGGGCGGGACAGAATCAGCCCCAGCATTTT	CASSFWAGQNQPQHF
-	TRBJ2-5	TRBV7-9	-	TGTGCCAGCAGCTTAGTCCTGGGACACCGGGAGACCCAGTACTTC	CASSLVLGHRETQYF
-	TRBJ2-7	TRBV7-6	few	TGTGCCAGCAGCTTAAAGGGGTCCTACGAGCAGTACTTC	CASSLKGSYEQYF
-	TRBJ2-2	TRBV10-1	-	TGCGCCACCCAGACACCGAACACCGGGGAGCTGTTTTTT	CATQTPNTGELFF
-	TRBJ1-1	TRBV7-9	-	TGTGCCAGCAGCTCCCACGGGGGAGGTGAAGCTTTCTTT	CASSSHGGGEAFF
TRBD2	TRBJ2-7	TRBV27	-	TGTGCCAGCAGTTTAGTTCCGGCGGGGGGGTTCTACGAGCAGTACTTC	CASSLVPAGGFYEQYF
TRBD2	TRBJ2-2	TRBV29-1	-	TGCAGCGTTGGGGGACTAGAGGGGTTTGGCACCGGGGAGCTGTTTTTT	CSVGGLEGFGTGELFF
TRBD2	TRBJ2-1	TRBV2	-	TGTGCCAGCAGTGGTGGGGGGAAGTGGCGGGAGGGCCTGTTCCATGAGCAGTTCTTC	CASSGGGKWREGLFHEQFF
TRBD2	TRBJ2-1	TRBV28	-	TGTGCCAGCAGTCCCCCAGGAATAGCGGGAGTGCGTGAGCAGTTCTTC	CASSPPGIAGVREQFF
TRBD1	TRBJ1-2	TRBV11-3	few	TGTGCCAGCAGCCGGGGACAGCCCGGGGGTGGCTACACCTTC	CASSRGQPGGGYTF
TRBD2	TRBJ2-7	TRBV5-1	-	TGCGCCAGCAGCTTGGGACTAGCGGAGAGATCCTACGAGCAGTACTTC	CASSLGLAERSYEQYF
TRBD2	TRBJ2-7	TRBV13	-	TGTGCCAGCAGCGCCGGACTAGCGGGACCATTAGATGAGGGGTACGAGCAGTACTTC	CASSAGLAGPLDEGYEQYF
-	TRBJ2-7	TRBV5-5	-	TGTGCCAGCAGCTCGGCCGTTACCGGGACTCCTTTTACCTCCTACGAGCAGTACTTC	CASSSAVTGTPFTSYEQYF
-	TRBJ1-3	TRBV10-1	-	TGCGCCAGCAGCGACTATGCTGGAAACACCATATATTTT	CASSDYAGNTIYF
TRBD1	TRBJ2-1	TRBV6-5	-	TGTGCCAGCAGTTACGCCGGGACAGGATGGGTCAATGAGCAGTTCTTC	CASSYAGTGWVNEQFF
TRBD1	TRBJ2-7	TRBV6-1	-	TGTGCCAGCAGTGAAGTACCGCGGCCAGGGGGCCACTACGAGCAGTACTTC	CASSEVPRPGGHYEQYF
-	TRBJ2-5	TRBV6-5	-	TGTGCCAGCAGTTACCCGTGCGGGACCCAGTACTTC	CASSYPCGTQYF
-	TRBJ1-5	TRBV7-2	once	TGTGCCAGCAGCTCTGAAACGACAGGCAATCAGCCCCAGCATTTT	CASSSETTGNQPQHF
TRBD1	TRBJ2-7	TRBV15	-	TGTGCCACCAGCTTCCGGGACAGCCCGTACGAGCAGTACTTC	CATSFRDSPYEQYF
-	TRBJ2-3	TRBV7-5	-	TGTGCCAGAAGCTTAAAGTGGTTACGGGAGTTAGATACGCAGTATTTT	CARSLKWLRELDTQYF
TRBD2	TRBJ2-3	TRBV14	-	TGTGCCAGCAGCCAAGATGCTAGCGGGCGCTACACAGATACGCAGTATTTT	CASSQDASGRYTDTQYF
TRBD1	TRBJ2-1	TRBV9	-	TGTGCCAGCAGCTGCGACAGGGCTTTGTTGGATGAGCAGTTCTTC	CASSCDRALLDEQFF
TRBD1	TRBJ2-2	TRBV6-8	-	TGTGCCAGCAGCCACCGGGACAGGGGGCGTCAGGAGTTGGCCGGGGAGCTGTTTTTT	CASSHRDRGRQELAGELFF
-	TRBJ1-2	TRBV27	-	TGTGCCAGCAGTTTATACGGGGGGGCCAAATATGGCTACACCTTC	CASSLYGGAKYGYTF
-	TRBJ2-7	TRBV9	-	TGTGCCAGCAGCCCAGGTGACAGCGCAGTACCCTACGAGCAGTACTTC	CASSPGDSAVPYEQYF
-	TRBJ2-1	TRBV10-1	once	TGCGCCAGCAGCGGGTCGAAAGCCGGGCAGTTCTTC	CASSGSKAGQFF
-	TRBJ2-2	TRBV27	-	TGTGCCAGCAGTTACTCCACCGGGGAGCTGTTTTTT	CASSYSTGELFF
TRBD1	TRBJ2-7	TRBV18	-	TGTGCCAGCTCACCACCGGGACAGCGGTACGAGCAGTACTTC	CASSPPGQRYEQYF
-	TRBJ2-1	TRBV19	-	TGTGCCAGTAGTATAGGGGCAGGGTACAATGAGCAGTTCTTC	CASSIGAGYNEQFF
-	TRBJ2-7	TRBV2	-	TGTGCCAGCAGTCTAGCGCTCTACGAGCAGTACTTC	CASSLALYEQYF
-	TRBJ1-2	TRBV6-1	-	TGTGCCAGCAGTGAGAGGGCCGGACTTGGCTACACCTTC	CASSERAGLGYTF
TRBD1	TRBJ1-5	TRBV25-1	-	TGTGCCAGCAGTGAAGGGACAGGGCAGGCCAATCAGCCCCAGCATTTT	CASSEGTGQANQPQHF
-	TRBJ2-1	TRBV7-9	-	TGTGCCAGCAGCTTGGGCCCTCCGACAGCCAGTCTCAATGAGCAGTTCTTC	CASSLGPPTASLNEQFF
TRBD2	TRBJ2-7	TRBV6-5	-	TGTGCCAGCAGTCCGGGACTAGCGGCCCACTACGAGCAGTACTTC	CASSPGLAAHYEQYF
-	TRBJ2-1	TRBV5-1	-	TGCGCCAGCAGCCCCCCTCTAGCCCCGGGAATTAATGAGCAGTTCTTC	CASSPPLAPGINEQFF
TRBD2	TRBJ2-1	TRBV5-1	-	TGCGCCAGCAGCTCCCCGACTAGCGGGATTGGAAATGAGCAGTTCTTC	CASSSPTSGIGNEQFF
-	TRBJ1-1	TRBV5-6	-	TGTGCCAGCAGCTCCCTTTTGGGGGGGCTGGGTGATTACACTGAAGCTTTCTTT	CASSSLLGGLGDYTEAFF
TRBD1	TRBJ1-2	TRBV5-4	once	TGTGCCAGCAGCATCGGAGCCCGGCACAGGGGGCGGGGGGCCTATGGCTACACCTTC	CASSIGARHRGRGAYGYTF
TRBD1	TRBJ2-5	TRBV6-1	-	TGTGCCAGCAGTGTGTGGAGGACAGGCAAGTTCGGTCTCGAACAAGAGACCCAGTACTTC	CASSVWRTGKFGLEQETQYF
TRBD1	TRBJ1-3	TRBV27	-	TGTGCCAGCAGAGCCGGGACAGGGGCTGGAAACACCATATATTTT	CASRAGTGAGNTIYF
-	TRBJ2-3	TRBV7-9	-	TGTGCCAGCAGCTATACAGGGCCTGGTGGGGATGCGCAGTATTTT	CASSYTGPGGDAQYF
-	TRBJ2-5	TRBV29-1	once	TGCAGCTCCGGGGGGCGGACGCAAGAGACCCAGTACTTC	CSSGGRTQETQYF
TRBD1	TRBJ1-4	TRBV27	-	TGTGCCATCTCCGGGACAGGGGGCATAATGAGTGAAAAACTGTTTTTT	CAISGTGGIMSEKLFF
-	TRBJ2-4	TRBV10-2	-	TGCGCCAGCAGTGAGTCGGTCAGAGCCAAAAACATTCAGTACTTC	CASSESVRAKNIQYF
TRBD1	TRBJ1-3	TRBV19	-	TGTGCCAGTAGTGAGCAGGGGGTCTCTGGAAACACCATATATTTT	CASSEQGVSGNTIYF
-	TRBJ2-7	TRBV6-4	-	TGTGCCAGCAGCGGGACAAGTCAAAGCTCCTACGAGCAGTACTTC	CASSGTSQSSYEQYF
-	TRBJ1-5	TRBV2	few	TGTGCCAGCTCCCACCAGGGCCATCAGCCCCAGCATTTT	CASSHQGHQPQHF
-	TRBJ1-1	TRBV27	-	TGTGCCATCCCCCGGGGGGCGACGGGCACTGAAGCTTTCTTT	CAIPRGATGTEAFF
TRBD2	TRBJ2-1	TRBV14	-	TGTGCCAGCAGACGACTAGCGGGAGGGAATGAGCAGTTCTTC	CASRRLAGGNEQFF
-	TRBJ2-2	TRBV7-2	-	TGTGCCAGCAGCCCCAGAGGTGCCGGGGAGCTGTTTTTT	CASSPRGAGELFF
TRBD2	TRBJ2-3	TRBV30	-	TGTGCCTGGAGTCCCCCTATATCCGGGAGGGCCGAAGATACGCAGTATTTT	CAWSPPISGRAEDTQYF
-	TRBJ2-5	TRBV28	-	TGTGCCAGCACCATAACAGGGCAGGAGACCCAGTACTTC	CASTITGQETQYF
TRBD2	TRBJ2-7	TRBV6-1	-	TGTGCCAGCATGGGGCCAGCGGGAGGATACGAGCAGTACTTC	CASMGPAGGYEQYF
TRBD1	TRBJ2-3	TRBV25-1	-	TGTGCCAGCAGTAATACCGGACAGGGGTACACAGATACGCAGTATTTT	CASSNTGQGYTDTQYF
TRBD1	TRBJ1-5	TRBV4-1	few	TGCGCCAGCAGTTCACATACAGGGGTAAGCAATCAGCCCCAGCATTTT	CASSSHTGVSNQPQHF
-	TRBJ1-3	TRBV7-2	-	TGTGCCAGCAGCTTAAGTGACACCTCTGGAAACACCATATATTTT	CASSLSDTSGNTIYF
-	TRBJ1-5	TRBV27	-	TGTGCCAGCAGTTCCATTGGGAGTCAGCCCCAGCATTTT	CASSSIGSQPQHF
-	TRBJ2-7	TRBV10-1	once	TGCGCCAGCAGTGAGGCCTACTCAAGGACAGGGAGGGACGAGCAGTACTTC	CASSEAYSRTGRDEQYF
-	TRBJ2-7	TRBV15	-	TGTGCCACCAGCAGAGTTATTAGCTTAGGCGAGCAGTACTTC	CATSRVISLGEQYF
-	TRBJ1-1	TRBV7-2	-	TGTGCCAGCACCCGATCTAGAGCGGAGAACACTGAAGCTTTCTTT	CASTRSRAENTEAFF